Presented here are 29 T cell receptor beta chains from one specimen sequenced in a study of blood T cell repertoires in COVID-19. The assay was immunoSEQ multiplex PCR, and TCRdb's table has in-frame clones only and misses some. Altogether hundreds of thousands of clones are present, about nine tenths being singletons, with the ten largest covering about 3%. Sequencing used PBMCs or T cells enriched from blood (not recorded which). Source of these receptors: a woman between 50 and 59 years old who had recovered from COVID-19.

The CDR3 DNA is TGTGCCAGTAGTACCAATTCCCGGGACAGGGGAAACACCGGGGAGCTGTTTTTT. Residues: CASSTNSRDRGNTGELFF. The chain has TRBV19 and TRBJ2-2, with 10 bases matching TRBD1. V was pared by 4 bases and J by 2 bases, with 10 bases of the junction left unmatched. The germline gives CDR1 LNHDA, CDR2 SQIVND (reference sequence). This CDR3 has 18 amino acids.

The rearrangement uses TRBV5-1 and TRBJ2-3, with D possibly matching TRBD2 (5 bases). CDR1 is SGHRS, CDR2 YFSETQ, per germline. Between the trimmed V and J ends, which lost 0 bases and 9 bases, there was a span of 11 bases. This CDR3 contains 13 residues. The DNA for the CDR3 is TGCGCCAGCAGCTTGGAGCTAGCAGGCACGCAGTATTTT. It is translated as CASSLELAGTQYF. Looking up the rest from reference TRBV5-1 and TRBJ2-3 gives the full variable domain: KAGVTQTPRYLIKTRGQQVTLSCSPISGHRSVSWYQQTPGQGLQFLFEYFSETQRNKGNFPGRFSGRQFSNSRSEMNVSTLELGDSALYLCASSLELAGTQYFGPGTRLTVL.

The rearrangement links TRBV28 to TRBJ2-1, with TRBD2 matching 13 bases. The CDR3 runs 16 residues. The trim removed 5 bases at V and 7 bases at J, leaving 8 bases unmatched. Germline loops: CDR1 MDHEN, CDR2 SYDVKM. CDR3 coding DNA: TGTGCCAGCAGTACGTTAGGACTAGCGGGAGCAAATGAGCAGTTCTTC. Translation gives CASSTLGLAGANEQFF.

The chain recombines TRBV4-3 with TRBJ1-1; TRBD1 might be the D (6 bases). The CDR3 covers 18 residues. Trimming stripped 0 bases from V and 4 bases from J, with 21 bases between. The germline V gene has CDR1 LGHNA and CDR2 YSLEER. This CDR3 reads CASSQDLYRADYGTEAFF. CDR3 sequence (DNA): TGCGCCAGCAGCCAAGATCTTTACAGGGCTGACTACGGCACTGAAGCTTTCTTT.

The sample holds one count of this clone. Here the CDR3 reads CASSEGRNQPQHF. The CDR3 nucleotides read TGTGCCAGCAGTGAGGGCCGCAATCAGCCCCAGCATTTT. The chain combines TRBV2 with TRBJ1-5; no reliable D call. V lost 3 bases and J lost 2, with 5 bases in between. The CDR3 sequence is 13 residues long. Germline lookup yields CDR1 SNHLY and CDR2 FYNNEI.

The rearrangement links TRBV27 to TRBJ1-2; D perhaps matches TRBD1 (5 bases). This CDR3 region has 16 residues. Trimming stripped 0 bases from V and 6 bases from J, with 17 bases between. Germline CDR1 reads MNHEY; CDR2 reads SMNVEV (reference sequence). CDR3 sequence: CASSLSVGGFLDGYTF. CDR3 bases: TGTGCCAGCAGTTTATCAGTGGGGGGATTCTTGGATGGCTACACCTTC.

This chain links TRBV27 with TRBJ2-3; D perhaps matches TRBD2 (6 bases). Germline V gene lookup returns CDR1 MNHEY and CDR2 SMNVEV (reference sequence). V shed 6 bases and J shed 0 bases, with 7 bases lying between them. This CDR3 has 13 amino acids. This CDR3 reads CASRDYSTDTQYF. The CDR3 bases are TGTGCCAGCAGGGACTACAGCACAGATACGCAGTATTTT.

This chain joins TRBV3-1 (or the pseudogene TRBV3-2) and TRBJ2-7; 14 nucleotides align to TRBD2. V trimming: 3 bases; J trimming: 3 bases; junction bases outside the gene matches: 10. Germline CDR1 and CDR2: LGHDT and YNNKEL (reference sequence). CDR3 length equals 18 residues. The CDR3 spells CASSHKPGLAGGGYEQYF. The CDR3 bases are TGTGCCAGCAGCCATAAACCAGGACTAGCGGGAGGAGGCTACGAGCAGTACTTC.

The chain is built from TRBV27 and TRBJ1-4; no clear D gene. Trimming removed 4 bases at V and 2 bases at J, with 11 bases between. The CDR3 extends over 15 amino acids. CDR1 is MNHEY, CDR2 SMNVEV, per germline (reference sequence). The CDR3 coding sequence is TGTGCCAGCAGTTCCCACGGGGATACTAATGAAAAACTGTTTTTT. Amino acids: CASSSHGDTNEKLFF. The whole variable domain, remainder taken from reference TRBV27 and TRBJ1-4, is EAQVTQNPRYLITVTGKKLTVTCSQNMNHEYMSWYRQDPGLGLRQIYYSMNVEVTDKGDVPEGYKVSRKEKRNFPLILESPSPNQTSLYFCASSSHGDTNEKLFFGSGTQLSVL.

This clone has only a few counts. The rearrangement uses TRBV4-1 and TRBJ1-3; maybe TRBD1 (5 bases). CDR3 size: 18 residues. V shed 1 base and J shed 3 bases, with 19 bases lying between them. Germline values: CDR1 MGHRA, CDR2 YSYEKL. The chain's CDR3 is CASSQGIGRGAFGNTIYF. CDR3 in DNA: TGCGCCAGCAGCCAAGGTATTGGGAGGGGCGCTTTTGGAAACACCATATATTTT.

The chain has TRBV28 and TRBJ2-7; D may be TRBD1 (8 bases). The length of the CDR3 is 20 residues. Trimming shortened V by 2 bases and J by 0 bases, and 26 bases separated the two germline ends. CDR1 MDHEN and CDR2 SYDVKM come from the germline V gene. The CDR3 DNA reads as TGTGCCAGCAGTTTAGGCAGGGGGCGCAGGCTAGCGGATAGCTCCTACGAGCAGTACTTC. Encoded protein: CASSLGRGRRLADSSYEQYF.

The chain employs TRBV4-3 and TRBJ2-3, with D perhaps matching TRBD1 (6 bases). Between the trimmed V and J ends, which lost 4 bases and 4 bases, there was a span of 12 bases. Germline values: CDR1 LGHNA, CDR2 YSLEER. The CDR3 is 14 amino acids. For the CDR3, the DNA is TGCGCCAGCAGCCCCTTTGAGGGGGCAGATACGCAGTATTTT. Its translation: CASSPFEGADTQYF.

The V and J genes are TRBV9 and TRBJ2-7; 8 nucleotides match TRBD2. The CDR3 runs 16 residues. Trimming took 3 bases from V and 4 from J; bases not matched to a gene: 12. The germline V gene encodes CDR1 SGDLS and CDR2 YYNGEE. The CDR3 reads CASSATPGGGAYEQYF. The CDR3 DNA reads TGTGCCAGCAGCGCCACACCCGGGGGGGGCGCATACGAGCAGTACTTC.

V is TRBV3-1 (or the pseudogene TRBV3-2) and J is TRBJ2-2, with 11 bases fitting TRBD2. Trimming cost V 0 bases and J 4 bases; bases outside gene matches: 7. Germline-derived CDR1 and CDR2 are LGHDT and YNNKEL (reference sequence). This CDR3 has 18 amino acids. The CDR3 loop is CASSQDGRSGRATGELFF. The CDR3 nucleotides read TGTGCCAGCAGCCAAGATGGGCGTAGCGGGAGGGCCACCGGGGAGCTGTTTTTT.

The genes are TRBV24-1 and TRBJ1-2; D may be TRBD1 (5 bases). Germline CDR1 KGHDR, CDR2 SFDVKD. This CDR3 has 16 residues. The V end was cut by 5 bases, the J end by 5 bases, with 20 bases between. The CDR3 loop reads CATSATEYPPPYGYTF. The DNA of the CDR3 is TGTGCCACCAGTGCGACAGAATACCCCCCGCCATATGGCTACACCTTC.

This clone has more than one count but fewer than ten. This chain uses TRBV6-5 with TRBJ1-5, with D possibly TRBD1 on 5 matching bases. The CDR3 spans 12 residues. Germline CDR1 and CDR2: MNHEY and SVGAGI. The V and J ends lost 8 bases and 6 bases respectively, with 11 bases between them. Here the CDR3 DNA reads TGTGCCAGCGGACAAAGGGGTCAGCCCCAGCATTTT. This translates into CASGQRGQPQHF.

The gene calls are TRBV6-1 and TRBJ2-4; D may be TRBD2 (5 bases). V was shortened by 2 bases and J by 12 bases, with 17 bases between the two germline ends. The CDR3 length is 14 residues. CDR1 and CDR2 (germline): MNHNS, SASEGT. The CDR3 DNA sequence: TGTGCCAGCAGTGAACGTGGGAGCGCAAGCGATCAGTACTTC. This translates into CASSERGSASDQYF.

The rearrangement uses TRBV19 and TRBJ2-7, with 7 bases lining up with TRBD2. This CDR3 has 14 amino acids. The germline V gene encodes CDR1 LNHDA and CDR2 SQIVND (reference sequence). V lost 1 base, J lost 3 bases, and 3 bases stayed unmatched. This CDR3 reads CASSIGTSDYEQYF. CDR3 nucleotide sequence: TGTGCCAGTAGTATAGGCACTAGCGACTACGAGCAGTACTTC.

The rearrangement joins TRBV18 to TRBJ2-3; D is possibly TRBD1 (5 bases). CDR3 length: 14 amino acids. The V gene's germline CDR1 is KGHSH and CDR2 LQKENI. Trimming stripped 1 base from V and 4 bases from J, with 9 bases between. CDR3 DNA: TGTGCCAGCTCACCACAAGGGGCTTCAGATACGCAGTATTTT. Protein: CASSPQGASDTQYF.

V is TRBV5-1 and J is TRBJ2-1, with D possibly TRBD2 on 6 matching bases. The CDR3 runs 17 residues. The V and J ends lost 3 bases and 4 bases respectively, with 20 bases between them. Germline V gene lookup returns CDR1 SGHRS and CDR2 YFSETQ. CDR3 coding DNA: TGCGCCAGCAGCTCCCGGCCCGGGAGTTCTTCATACAATGAGCAGTTCTTC. Encoded protein: CASSSRPGSSSYNEQFF.

This rearrangement joins TRBV6-1 to TRBJ2-7, with 9 bases aligning to TRBD2. Germline V gene data show CDR1 as MNHNS and CDR2 as SASEGT. The CDR3 sequence is 16 residues long. The V and J ends lost 2 bases and 6 bases, in that order; junction bases with no gene match: 11. CDR3 sequence reads: CASSERLAGPIGEQYF. DNA of the CDR3: TGTGCCAGCAGTGAACGTCTAGCGGGACCAATCGGCGAGCAGTACTTC.

This clone appeared once. The chain has TRBV5-4 and TRBJ2-2, with 7 bases lining up with TRBD1. V lost 6 bases to trimming and J lost 1 base; unmatched junction nucleotides: 6. CDR1 SGHNT and CDR2 YYREEE come from the germline V gene (reference sequence). The CDR3 consists of 15 residues. The CDR3 here is CASTLGDRNTGELFF. CDR3 coding DNA: TGTGCCAGCACCCTAGGGGACAGGAACACCGGGGAGCTGTTTTTT.

This chain uses TRBV28 with TRBJ1-1, with D perhaps TRBD1 (5 bases). Germline lookup yields CDR1 MDHEN and CDR2 SYDVKM. V lost 2 bases, J lost 4 bases, and 11 bases lay in between. The CDR3 length is 14 residues. The CDR3 region has the DNA TGTGCCAGCAGTTTAGTATCCAGGGCCACTGAAGCTTTCTTT. Encoded protein: CASSLVSRATEAFF.

This clone was observed a few times. The chain is built from TRBV6-6 and TRBJ2-7; 9 nucleotides agree with TRBD1. The germline V gene has CDR1 MNHNY and CDR2 SVGAGI (reference sequence). The CDR3 is made up of 15 amino acids. The V and J ends lost 0 bases and 2 bases, in that order; junction bases with no gene match: 2. The DNA for the CDR3 is TGTGCCAGCAGTTACTCGGGACAGGGCCCCTACGAGCAGTACTTC. Its translation: CASSYSGQGPYEQYF.

A few counts support this clone. J is TRBJ2-1 and V is TRBV7-2; 7 bases agree with TRBD1. The CDR3 is made up of 20 amino acids. V shed 0 bases, J shed 2 bases, and the junction held 16 bases outside the gene matches. Germline V gene data show CDR1 as SGHTA and CDR2 as FQGNSA. CDR3 DNA: TGTGCCAGCAGCTTAGCGGGTTTCGGGACAGAGACTTTTACCTACAATGAGCAGTTCTTC. Translated: CASSLAGFGTETFTYNEQFF.

Here the CDR3 reads CASSARGTGELFF. The CDR3 DNA follows: TGTGCCAGCAGCGCGAGAGGTACCGGGGAGCTGTTTTTT. V and J are TRBV6-5 and TRBJ2-2; D is uncertain. Germline V gene data show CDR1 as MNHEY and CDR2 as SVGAGI. V lost 6 bases and J 5 bases, leaving 10 bases between the germline ends. The CDR3 runs to 13 residues.

The rearrangement joins TRBV4-2 to TRBJ1-2, with D possibly being TRBD1 (6 bases). The CDR3 is 18 amino acids. Trimming stripped 4 bases from V and 7 bases from J, with 28 bases between. Germline values: CDR1 LGHNA, CDR2 YNFKEQ. This chain's CDR3 is CASSLSPQGQGILGGYTF. CDR3 DNA: TGTGCCAGCAGCCTCTCGCCCCAGGGGCAGGGGATATTGGGTGGCTACACCTTC.

The J gene is TRBJ1-2, the V gene TRBV28, with 12 positions matching TRBD1. CDR1 is MDHEN, CDR2 SYDVKM, per germline. With 6 bases clipped from V and 7 bases from J, the junction kept 9 bases outside the gene matches. This CDR3 has 15 amino acids. The CDR3 DNA reads as TGTGCCAGCAGACACCAGGGACAGGGGGCCGGTGGCTACACCTTC. This encodes CASRHQGQGAGGYTF.

This chain links TRBV27 with TRBJ2-3; 8 bases are shared with TRBD2. The CDR3 consists of 16 residues. Germline-derived CDR1 and CDR2 are MNHEY and SMNVEV (reference sequence). The junction had 8 bases not matched to a gene; V was cut back by 6 bases and J by 0 bases. CDR3 bases: TGTGCCAGCAGATCGATAGCGGGGTGGAGCACAGATACGCAGTATTTT. This codes for CASRSIAGWSTDTQYF.